This TCR beta chain was sequenced in a study of response to subunit inactivated influenza vaccine. The CDR3 totals 14 residues. V was trimmed by 3 bases and J by 6 bases, leaving 15 bases between them. Per the germline V gene, CDR1 is SQVTM and CDR2 is ANQGSEA. Via MiXCR, TCRdb re-called the RT-PCR reads, giving one row per CDR3 protein. The table lists 500,000 to 600,000 distinct CDR3 sequences, about 11% of them singletons, with roughly 9.6% in the top ten. These data also featured in a second study, about T cells expressing NK-cell markers. This second study notes: It was by 5'RACE template switching with UMIs that TCR beta cDNA was made. Seven of the eight sequenced donors were classified as HCMV-seropositive, and one was classified as seronegative. Among CD8+ T cells from about six donors, dominant NKG2C+ clonotypes accounted for roughly 1.0-7.0%. In several donors, these clonotypes also led the CD3+CD56-NKG2C+ fraction.

The origin of this receptor is a man aged 45 to 65 who received an inactivated influenza vaccine. Material: PBMCs from blood, obtained on the day of vaccination. J is TRBJ2-1 and V is TRBV29-1; perhaps TRBD1 as D (5 bases). CDR3 amino acids: CSVETQGRINEQFF. CDR3 nucleotides: TGCAGCGTTGAGACTCAGGGAAGGATCAATGAGCAGTTCTTC.